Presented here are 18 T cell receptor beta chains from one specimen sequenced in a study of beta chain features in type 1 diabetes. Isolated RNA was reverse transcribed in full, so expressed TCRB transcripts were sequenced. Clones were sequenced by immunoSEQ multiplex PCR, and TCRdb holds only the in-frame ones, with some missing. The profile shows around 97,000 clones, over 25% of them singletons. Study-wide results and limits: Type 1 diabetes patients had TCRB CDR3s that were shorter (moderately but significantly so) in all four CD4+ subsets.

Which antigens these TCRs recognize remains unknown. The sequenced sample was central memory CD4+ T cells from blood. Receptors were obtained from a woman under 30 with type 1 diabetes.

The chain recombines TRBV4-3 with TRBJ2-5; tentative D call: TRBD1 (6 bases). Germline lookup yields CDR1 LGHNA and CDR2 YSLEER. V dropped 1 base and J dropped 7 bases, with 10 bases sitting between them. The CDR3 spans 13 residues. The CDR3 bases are TGCGCCAGCAGCCAAGTACAGGGTGGGACCCAGTACTTC. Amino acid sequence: CASSQVQGGTQYF.

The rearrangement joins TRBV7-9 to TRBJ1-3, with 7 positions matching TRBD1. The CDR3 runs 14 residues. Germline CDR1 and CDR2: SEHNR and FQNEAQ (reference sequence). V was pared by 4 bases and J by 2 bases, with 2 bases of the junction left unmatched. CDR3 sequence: CASSSQGTGNTIYF. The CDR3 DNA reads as TGTGCCAGCAGCTCACAGGGGACTGGAAACACCATATATTTT.

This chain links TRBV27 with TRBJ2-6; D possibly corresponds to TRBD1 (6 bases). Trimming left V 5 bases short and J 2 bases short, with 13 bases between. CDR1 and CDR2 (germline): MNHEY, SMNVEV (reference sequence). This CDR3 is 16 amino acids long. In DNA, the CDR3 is TGTGCCAGCAGTCCGATTCCAGGGGCTGGGGCCAACGTCCTGACTTTC. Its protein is CASSPIPGAGANVLTF.

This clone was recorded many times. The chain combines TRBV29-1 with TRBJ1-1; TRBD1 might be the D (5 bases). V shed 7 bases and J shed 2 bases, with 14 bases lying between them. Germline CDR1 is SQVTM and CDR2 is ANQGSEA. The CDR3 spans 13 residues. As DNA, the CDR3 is TGCAGCGCAAAGACAGAGATAAACACTGAAGCTTTCTTT. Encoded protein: CSAKTEINTEAFF.

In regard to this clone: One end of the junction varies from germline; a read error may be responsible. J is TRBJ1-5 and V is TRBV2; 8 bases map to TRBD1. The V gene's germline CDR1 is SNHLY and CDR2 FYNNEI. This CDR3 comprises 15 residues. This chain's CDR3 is CASRLDRASYQPQHF. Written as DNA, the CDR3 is TGTGCCAGCAGGTTGGACAGGGCTAGCTATCAGCCCCAGCATTTT.

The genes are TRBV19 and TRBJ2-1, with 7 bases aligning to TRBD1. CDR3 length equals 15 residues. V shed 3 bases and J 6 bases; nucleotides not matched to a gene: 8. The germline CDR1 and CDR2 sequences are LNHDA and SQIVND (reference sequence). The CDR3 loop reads CASSMRDSRGNEQFF. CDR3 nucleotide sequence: TGTGCCAGTAGTATGAGGGACAGTCGGGGCAATGAGCAGTTCTTC. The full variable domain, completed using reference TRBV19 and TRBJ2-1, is DGGITQSPKYLFRKEGQNVTLSCEQNLNHDAMYWYRQDPGQGLRLIYYSQIVNDFQKGDIAEGYSVSREKKESFPLTVTSAQKNPTAFYLCASSMRDSRGNEQFFGPGTRLTVL.

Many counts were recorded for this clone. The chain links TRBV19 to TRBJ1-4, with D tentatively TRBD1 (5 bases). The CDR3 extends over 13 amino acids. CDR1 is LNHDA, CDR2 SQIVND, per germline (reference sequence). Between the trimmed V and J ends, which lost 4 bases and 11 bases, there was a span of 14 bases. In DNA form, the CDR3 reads TGTGCCAGTAGTACGGGACTTTATTTGAAACTGTTTTTT. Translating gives CASSTGLYLKLFF.

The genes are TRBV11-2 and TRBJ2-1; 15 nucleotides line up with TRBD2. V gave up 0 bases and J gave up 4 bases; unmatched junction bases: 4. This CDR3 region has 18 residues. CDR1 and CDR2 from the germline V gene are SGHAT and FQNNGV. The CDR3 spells CASSLEGTSGRWYNEQFF. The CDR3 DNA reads TGTGCCAGCAGCTTAGAGGGGACTAGCGGGAGGTGGTACAATGAGCAGTTCTTC. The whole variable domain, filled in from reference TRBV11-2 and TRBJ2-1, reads EAGVAQSPRYKIIEKRQSVAFWCNPISGHATLYWYQQILGQGPKLLIQFQNNGVVDDSQLPKDRFSAERLKGVDSTLKIQPAKLEDSAVYLCASSLEGTSGRWYNEQFFGPGTRLTVL.

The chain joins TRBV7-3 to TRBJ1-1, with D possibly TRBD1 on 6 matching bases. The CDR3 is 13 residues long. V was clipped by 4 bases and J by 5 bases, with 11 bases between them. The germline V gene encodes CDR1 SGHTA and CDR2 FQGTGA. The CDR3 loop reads CASSWDTRTEAFF. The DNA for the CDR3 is TGTGCCAGCAGCTGGGACACGAGGACTGAAGCTTTCTTT.

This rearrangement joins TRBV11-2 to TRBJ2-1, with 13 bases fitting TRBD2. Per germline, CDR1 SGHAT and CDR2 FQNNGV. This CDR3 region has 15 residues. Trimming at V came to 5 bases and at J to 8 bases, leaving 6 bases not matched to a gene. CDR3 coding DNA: TGTGCCAGCAGCCCAACTAGCGGGAGGGCCTATGAGCAGTTCTTC. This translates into CASSPTSGRAYEQFF. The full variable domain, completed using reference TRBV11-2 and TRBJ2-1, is EAGVAQSPRYKIIEKRQSVAFWCNPISGHATLYWYQQILGQGPKLLIQFQNNGVVDDSQLPKDRFSAERLKGVDSTLKIQPAKLEDSAVYLCASSPTSGRAYEQFFGPGTRLTVL.

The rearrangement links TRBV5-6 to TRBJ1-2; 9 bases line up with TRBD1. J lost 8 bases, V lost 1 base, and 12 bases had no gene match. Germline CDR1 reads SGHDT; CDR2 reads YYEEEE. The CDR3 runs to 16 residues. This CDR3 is CASSLPTGTGHGGYTF. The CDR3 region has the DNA TGTGCCAGCAGCTTGCCTACCGGGACAGGGCACGGGGGCTACACCTTC.

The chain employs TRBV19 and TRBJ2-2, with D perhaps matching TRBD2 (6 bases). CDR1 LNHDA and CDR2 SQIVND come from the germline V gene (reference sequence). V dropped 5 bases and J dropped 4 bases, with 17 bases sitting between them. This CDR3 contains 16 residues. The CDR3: CASSAFTGVGTGELFF. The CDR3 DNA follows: TGTGCCAGTAGTGCATTCACGGGAGTCGGCACCGGGGAGCTGTTTTTT.

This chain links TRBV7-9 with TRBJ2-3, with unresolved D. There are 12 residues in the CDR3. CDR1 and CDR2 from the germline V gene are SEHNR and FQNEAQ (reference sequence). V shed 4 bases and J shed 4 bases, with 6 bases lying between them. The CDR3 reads CASSSSADTQYF. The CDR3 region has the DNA TGTGCCAGCAGCTCCTCCGCAGATACGCAGTATTTT.

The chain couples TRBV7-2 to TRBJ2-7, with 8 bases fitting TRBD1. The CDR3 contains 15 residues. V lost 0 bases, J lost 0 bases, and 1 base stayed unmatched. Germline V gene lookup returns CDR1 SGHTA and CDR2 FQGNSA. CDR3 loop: CASSLAGTGSYEQYF. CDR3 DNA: TGTGCCAGCAGCTTAGCCGGGACAGGCTCCTACGAGCAGTACTTC.

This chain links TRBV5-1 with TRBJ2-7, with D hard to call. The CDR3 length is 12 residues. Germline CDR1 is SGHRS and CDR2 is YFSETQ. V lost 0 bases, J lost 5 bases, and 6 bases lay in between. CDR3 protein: CASSLAPNEQYF. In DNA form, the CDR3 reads TGCGCCAGCAGCTTGGCCCCCAACGAGCAGTACTTC.

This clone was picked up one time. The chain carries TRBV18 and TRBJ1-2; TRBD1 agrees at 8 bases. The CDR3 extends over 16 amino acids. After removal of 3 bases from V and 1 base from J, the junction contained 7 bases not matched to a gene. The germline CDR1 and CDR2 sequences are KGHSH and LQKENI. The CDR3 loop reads CASSPPGTGLNYGYTF. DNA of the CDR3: TGTGCCAGCTCACCTCCTGGGACAGGTCTTAACTATGGCTACACCTTC.

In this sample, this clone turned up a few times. As DNA, the CDR3 is TGCGCCAGCAACGGACAGCCCGCAGACTACGAGCAGTACTTC. It translates to CASNGQPADYEQYF. The chain joins TRBV5-1 to TRBJ2-7, with D perhaps matching TRBD1 (6 bases). Germline CDR1 SGHRS, CDR2 YFSETQ. V was pared by 6 bases and J by 3 bases, with 16 bases between. The CDR3 is made up of 14 amino acids.

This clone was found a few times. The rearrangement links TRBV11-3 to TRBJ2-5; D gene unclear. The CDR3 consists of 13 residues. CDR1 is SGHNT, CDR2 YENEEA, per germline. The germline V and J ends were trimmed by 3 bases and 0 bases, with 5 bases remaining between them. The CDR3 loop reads CASSFYYQETQYF. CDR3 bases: TGTGCCAGCAGCTTTTACTACCAAGAGACCCAGTACTTC.